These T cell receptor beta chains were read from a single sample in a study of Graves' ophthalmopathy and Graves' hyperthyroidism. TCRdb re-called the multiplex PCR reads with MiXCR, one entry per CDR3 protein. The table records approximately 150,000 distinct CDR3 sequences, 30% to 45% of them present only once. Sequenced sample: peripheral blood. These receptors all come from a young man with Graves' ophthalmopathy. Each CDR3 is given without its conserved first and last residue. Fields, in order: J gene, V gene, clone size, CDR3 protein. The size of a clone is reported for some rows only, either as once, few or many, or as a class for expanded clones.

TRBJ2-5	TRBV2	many	ASSHRDRVETQY
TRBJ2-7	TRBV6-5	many	ASICDLAYEQY
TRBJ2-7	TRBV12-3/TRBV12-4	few	ASSRTDLREQY
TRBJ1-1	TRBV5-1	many	ASSLVLPGQGNTEAF
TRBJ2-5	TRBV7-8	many	ASSLARGQTQY
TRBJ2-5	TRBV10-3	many	AISRDRGETQY
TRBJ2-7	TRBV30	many	AGSTGTGAYEQY
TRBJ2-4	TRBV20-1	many	SAPAGALGNIQY
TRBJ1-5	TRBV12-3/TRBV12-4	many	ASSSRDRGVYSNQPQH
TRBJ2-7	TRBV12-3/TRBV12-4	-	ATHPTDSAGEQY
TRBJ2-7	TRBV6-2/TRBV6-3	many	ASSYRWGEQY
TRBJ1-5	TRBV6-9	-	ASSPVGQPQH
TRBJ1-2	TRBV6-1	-	ASSRTGVQANYGYT
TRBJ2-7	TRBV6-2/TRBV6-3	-	ASVLAGNGEQY
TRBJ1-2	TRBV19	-	ASSMAGALDGT
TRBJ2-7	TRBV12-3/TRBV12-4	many	ASSFEAYRYEQY
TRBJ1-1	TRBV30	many	AWGTGGLNTEAF
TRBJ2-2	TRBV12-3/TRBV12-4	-	ASSRPAGGDTGELF
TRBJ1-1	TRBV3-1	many	ASSQGLRLAEAF
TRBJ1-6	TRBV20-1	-	SARGAASASPLH
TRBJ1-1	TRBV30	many	AWTEGLYTEAF
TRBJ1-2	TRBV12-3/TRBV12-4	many	ASSAGQGYGYT
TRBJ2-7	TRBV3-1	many	ASSQGSGSGEQY
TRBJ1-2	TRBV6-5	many	ASSLRIGGTAYGYT
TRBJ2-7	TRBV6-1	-	ASSPEAGGPQEQY
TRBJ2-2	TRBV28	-	ASSQQGVRGTGELF